The text below deals with one T cell receptor (beta chain). Its antigen is unknown. This entry belongs to a study of blood T cells in healthy people across ages. This CDR3 spans 13 amino acids. V was pared by 2 bases and J by 10 bases, with 15 bases between. The V gene's germline CDR1 is MNHEY and CDR2 SVGAGI. PCR was performed a second time for about 7 to 12 cycles using a sample-barcoded 5' primer and a J-beta primer mix. A template-switch adaptor containing 12 random nucleotides labeled each cDNA molecule. One entry per CDR3 protein results from TCRdb running MiXCR on the 5' RACE reads. This sample has about 1.8 million distinct CDR3 sequences, with 40% to 55% found just once. Study results and caveats: The fall in TCR beta diversity per million T cells was roughly linear with age.

The chain carries TRBV6-5 and TRBJ2-7, with D maybe TRBD2 (7 bases). This TCR derives from a woman in her 40s in good health. Sequencing was carried out using blood. This CDR3 reads CASSYGRGGIQYF. The CDR3 nucleotides are TGTGCCAGCAGTTACGGCAGGGGAGGGATTCAGTACTTC.